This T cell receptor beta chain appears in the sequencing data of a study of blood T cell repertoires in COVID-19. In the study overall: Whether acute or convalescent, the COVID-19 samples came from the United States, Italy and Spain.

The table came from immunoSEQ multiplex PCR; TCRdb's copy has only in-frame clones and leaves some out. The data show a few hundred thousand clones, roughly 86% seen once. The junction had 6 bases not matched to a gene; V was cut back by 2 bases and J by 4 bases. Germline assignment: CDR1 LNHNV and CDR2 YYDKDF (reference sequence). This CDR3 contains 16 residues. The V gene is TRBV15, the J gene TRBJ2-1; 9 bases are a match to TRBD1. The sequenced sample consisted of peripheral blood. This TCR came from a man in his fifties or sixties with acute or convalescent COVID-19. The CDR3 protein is CATSRTGTGSYNEQFF. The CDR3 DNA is TGTGCCACCAGCAGAACCGGGACAGGGTCTTACAATGAGCAGTTCTTC.